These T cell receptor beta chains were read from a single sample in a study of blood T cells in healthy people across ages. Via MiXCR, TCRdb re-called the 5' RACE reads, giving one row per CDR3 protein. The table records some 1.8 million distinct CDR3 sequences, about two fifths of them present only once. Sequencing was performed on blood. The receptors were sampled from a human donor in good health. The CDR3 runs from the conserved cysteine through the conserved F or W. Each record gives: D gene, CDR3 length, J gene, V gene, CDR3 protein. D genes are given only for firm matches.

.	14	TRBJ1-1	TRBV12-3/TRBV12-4	CASSLGGPEYEAFF
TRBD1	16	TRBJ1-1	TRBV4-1	CASTSPDRGREDGAFF
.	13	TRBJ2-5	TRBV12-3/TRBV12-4	CASSTRGRETQYF
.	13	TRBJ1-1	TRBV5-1	CASREASNTEAFF
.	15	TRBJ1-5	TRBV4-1	CASSPLQGNNQPQHF
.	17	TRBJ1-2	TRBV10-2	CASSESGWFTEGYGYTF
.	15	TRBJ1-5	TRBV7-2	CASSPDGRYGQPQHF
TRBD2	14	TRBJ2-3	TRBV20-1	CSAHSGGSTDTQYF
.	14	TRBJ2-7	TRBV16	CASSQFVNSYEQYF
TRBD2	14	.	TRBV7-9	CASSWGTSVGEQYF
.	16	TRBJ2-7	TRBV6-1	CASSFLTGGRQEAQYF
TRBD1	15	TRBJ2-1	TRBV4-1	CASSQPRTGRNEQFF
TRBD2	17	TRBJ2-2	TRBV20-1	CGASRPAGGLYTGELFF
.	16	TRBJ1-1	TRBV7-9	CASSPGGDILNTEAFF
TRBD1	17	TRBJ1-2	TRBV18	CASSPTSTGGRDYGYTF
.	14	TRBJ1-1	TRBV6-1	CASSPQGINTEAFF
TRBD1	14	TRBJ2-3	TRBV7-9	CASTTRDRPDTQYF